This TCR beta chain was sequenced during a study of cytomegalovirus exposure and HLA in healthy donors. Study context: A previous analysis identified around 120 million unique TCR beta sequences derived from 180 million or so T cells.

As to this clone: The antigen remains unidentified.

The study, taken as a whole, reports: Association of a missense DCLRE1C variant with TCR beta V- and J-gene trimming was reported in a later analysis. Three chains linked to CMV were shown in vitro to be specific for CMV antigens.

PCR primers comprised 60 Vbeta and 13 Jbeta primers. TCRdb keeps only in-frame clones here, not all; method: immunoSEQ multiplex PCR. The sample carries about 170,000 clones, 84% recorded once. V lost 5 bases to trimming and J lost 5 bases; unmatched junction nucleotides: 2. Per germline, CDR1 WSHSY and CDR2 SAAADI. This CDR3 comprises 13 residues. The sample consisted of PBMCs. V gene TRBV10-2 combines with J gene TRBJ2-7; TRBD1 aligns across 11 bases. The sequence was collected from a girl aged 5 to 17 in good health and CMV-seropositive. The CDR3 region has the DNA TGCGCCAGCAGTCCGGGACAGGGGGACGAGCAGTACTTC. This translates into CASSPGQGDEQYF.